This passage covers 2 T cell receptor beta chains from one sample sequenced in a study of T cells in Graves' hyperthyroidism and ophthalmopathy. Researchers took RNA transcripts and amplified the TCR beta CDR3 regions from them. The TCR CDR3 was amplified in a first-round RT-PCR using the HTBI primer set. Using its own MiXCR run on the multiplex PCR reads, TCRdb lists one record per CDR3 protein. The sample shows approximately 620,000 distinct CDR3 sequences, more than 15% of them seen only once. The specimen sequenced was blood. The receptors were sampled from a middle-aged woman with Graves' ophthalmopathy.

This clonotype came up many times. The chain combines TRBV2 with TRBJ1-2; D not resolved. CDR3 length: 13 residues. Germline V lookup: CDR1 SNHLY, CDR2 FYNNEI. V dropped 10 bases and J dropped 5 bases, with 17 bases sitting between them. DNA for the CDR3: TGTGCCACCTTTTCCTATGGGGAATATGGCTACACCTTC. Translation: CATFSYGEYGYTF.

The V gene is TRBV20-1, the J gene TRBJ1-5; D unresolved. Germline assignment: CDR1 DFQATT and CDR2 SNEGSKA (reference sequence). The CDR3 contains 15 residues. Between the trimmed V and J ends, which lost 3 bases and 6 bases, there was a span of 18 bases. The CDR3: CSASPPGPAAQPQHF. DNA of the CDR3: TGCAGTGCTAGTCCCCCAGGACCCGCAGCTCAGCCCCAGCATTTT.